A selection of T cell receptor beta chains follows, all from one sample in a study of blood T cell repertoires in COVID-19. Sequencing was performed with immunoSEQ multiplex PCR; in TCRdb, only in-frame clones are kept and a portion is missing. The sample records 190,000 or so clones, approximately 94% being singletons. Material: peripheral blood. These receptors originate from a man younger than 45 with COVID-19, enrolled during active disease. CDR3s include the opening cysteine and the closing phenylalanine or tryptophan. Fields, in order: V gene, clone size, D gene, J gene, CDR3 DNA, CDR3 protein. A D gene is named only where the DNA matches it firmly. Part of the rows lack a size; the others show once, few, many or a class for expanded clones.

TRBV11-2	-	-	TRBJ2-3	TGTGCCAGCAGCTTAGATCAGGGGACGAATACGCAGTATTTT	CASSLDQGTNTQYF
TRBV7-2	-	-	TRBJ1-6	TGTGCCAGCAGCTTATCCGGACAGTCGAATTCACCCCTCCACTTT	CASSLSGQSNSPLHF
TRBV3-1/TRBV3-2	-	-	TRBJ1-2	TGTGCCAGCAGCCAAGATCTCTCCAGGATCTATGGCTACACCTTC	CASSQDLSRIYGYTF
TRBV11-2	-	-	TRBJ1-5	TGTGCCAGCAGCTTGACCGGGGGGAAGAATCAGCCCCAGCATTTT	CASSLTGGKNQPQHF
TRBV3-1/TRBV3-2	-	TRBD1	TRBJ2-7	TGTGCCAGCAGCCCTGGCGGACAGGGTTACGAGCAGTACTTC	CASSPGGQGYEQYF
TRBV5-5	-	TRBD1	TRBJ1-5	TGTGCCAGCAGCGTGACAGGGGATAGCAATCAGCCCCAGCATTTT	CASSVTGDSNQPQHF
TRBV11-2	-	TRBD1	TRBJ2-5	TGTGCCAGCAGCCCCGACAGGGGGCGAATTGAGACCCAGTACTTC	CASSPDRGRIETQYF
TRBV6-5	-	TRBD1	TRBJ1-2	TGTGCCAGCATCGGACAGGGAGGGGGCTATGGCTACACCTTC	CASIGQGGGYGYTF
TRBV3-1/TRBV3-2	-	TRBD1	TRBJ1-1	TGTGCCAGCAGCCAAGAGAGGCAGGGGGGAAGAGCTTTCTTT	CASSQERQGGRAFF
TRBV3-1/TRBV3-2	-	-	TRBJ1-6	TGTGCCAGCAGCCAAGGGAGAAATTCACCCCTCCACTTT	CASSQGRNSPLHF
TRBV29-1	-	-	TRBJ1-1	TGCAGCGTTGCCTTGCTGGACAGCAGAAACACTGAAGCTTTCTTT	CSVALLDSRNTEAFF
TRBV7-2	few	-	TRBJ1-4	TGTGCCAGCAGCCCGCTGGGGGGGGTCGCTAATGAAAAACTGTTTTTT	CASSPLGGVANEKLFF
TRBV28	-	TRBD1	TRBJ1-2	TGTGCCACAGGGGGGCATCCCGGGGGCTATGGCTACACCTTC	CATGGHPGGYGYTF
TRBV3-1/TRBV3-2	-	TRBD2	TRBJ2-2	TGTGCCAGCAGCCAAGAAATAGCGGGGGGATCCGTTCACACCGGGGAGCTGTTTTTT	CASSQEIAGGSVHTGELFF
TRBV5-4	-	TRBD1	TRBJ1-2	TGTGCCAGCAGCTTTGCGGGGACAGGTGGTGGCTACACCTTC	CASSFAGTGGGYTF
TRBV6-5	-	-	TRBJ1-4	TGTGCCAGCAGAACAGGGCCAACTAATGAAAAACTGTTTTTT	CASRTGPTNEKLFF
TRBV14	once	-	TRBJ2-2	TGTGCCAGCAGCCAGGACAAATACGGGGAGCTGTTTTTT	CASSQDKYGELFF
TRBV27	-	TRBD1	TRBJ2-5	TGTGCCAGCAGTTTTACAAGGGGGCCGCAAGAGACCCAGTACTTC	CASSFTRGPQETQYF
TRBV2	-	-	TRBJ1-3	TGTGCCAGCAGTGTCGTACAGACAAACTTAGGAAACACCATATATTTT	CASSVVQTNLGNTIYF